This T cell receptor (beta chain) derives from a study of cytomegalovirus exposure and HLA in healthy donors. Study context: Unique TCR beta sequences numbering about 100 million came from 150 million to 200 million T cells in an earlier analysis. Broader study findings: An observed cluster of highly shared sequence variants was recorded as a likely sequencing artifact. In an earlier analysis, in 540 or so donors, most V segments appeared productive either ~90% or ~30% of the time. A later analysis associated 15,000 or so TCR beta sequences with HLA alleles at a 0.05 false discovery rate.

Both 60 Vbeta primers and 13 Jbeta primers went into the PCR. The repertoire was sequenced with immunoSEQ multiplex PCR; TCRdb's copy has only in-frame clones and lacks some. The sample has approximately 89,000 clones, more than 70% seen once. Comment on this clone: What it binds is not known.

The germline V gene encodes CDR1 SGHTA and CDR2 FQGNSA. The CDR3 sequence is 14 residues long. V dropped 0 bases and J dropped 0 bases, with 6 bases sitting between them. This chain joins TRBV7-2 and TRBJ2-7; weak D call: TRBD1 (5 bases). Sequencing was performed on PBMCs. The clonotype comes from a man aged 25 to 40 in good health and CMV-seronegative. DNA for the CDR3: TGTGCCAGCAGCTTAGCCGACAGCTCCTACGAGCAGTACTTC. It codes for CASSLADSSYEQYF.